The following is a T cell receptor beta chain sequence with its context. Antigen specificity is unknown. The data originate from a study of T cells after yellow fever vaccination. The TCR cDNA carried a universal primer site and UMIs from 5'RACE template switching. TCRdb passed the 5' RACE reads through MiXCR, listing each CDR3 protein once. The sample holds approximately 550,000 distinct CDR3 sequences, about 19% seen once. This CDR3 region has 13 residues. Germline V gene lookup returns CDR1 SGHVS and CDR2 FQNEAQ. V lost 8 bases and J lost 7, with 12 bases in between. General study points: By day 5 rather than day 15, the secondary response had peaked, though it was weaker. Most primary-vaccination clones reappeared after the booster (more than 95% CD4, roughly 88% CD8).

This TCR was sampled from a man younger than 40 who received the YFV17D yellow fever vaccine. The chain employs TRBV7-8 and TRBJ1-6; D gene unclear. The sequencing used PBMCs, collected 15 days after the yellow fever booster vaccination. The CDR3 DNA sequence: TGTGCCAGCCAGATTCAATGGAATTCACCCCTCCACTTT. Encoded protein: CASQIQWNSPLHF. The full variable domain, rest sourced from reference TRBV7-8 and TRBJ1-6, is GAGVSQSPRYKVAKRGQDVALRCDPISGHVSLFWYQQALGQGPEFLTYFQNEAQLDKSGLPSDRFFAERPEGSVSTLKIQRTQQEDSAVYLCASQIQWNSPLHFGNGTRLTVT.